These 15 T cell receptor beta chains share one sample of origin, sequenced in a study of neurological immune-mediated disorders. One entry per CDR3 protein results from TCRdb running MiXCR on the 5' RACE reads. The data contain some 38,000 distinct CDR3 sequences, 11% of them singletons. As for time point: technical triplicate 1. Material: PBMCs. The receptors originated from a man in his sixties with HTLV-1-associated myelopathy (HAM/TSP).

This clonotype was recorded many times. The chain has TRBV20-1 and TRBJ2-1; no clear D. The V end was cut by 3 bases, the J end by 9 bases, with 18 bases between. Germline V CDR1 and CDR2: DFQATT, SNEGSKA (reference sequence). This CDR3 contains 14 residues. CDR3 loop: CSASPTTEFGEQFF. The CDR3 DNA sequence: TGCAGTGCTAGCCCCACCACAGAATTCGGTGAGCAGTTCTTC.

At least ten counts were recorded for this clonotype. The rearrangement links TRBV6-6 to TRBJ2-3, with 10 bases identical to TRBD1. Trimming at V came to 7 bases and at J to 3 bases, leaving 7 bases not matched to a gene. Germline CDR1 MNHNY, CDR2 SVGAGI (reference sequence). The CDR3 spans 15 residues. CDR3 in amino acids: CASTDRDRGTDTQYF. The CDR3 DNA is TGTGCCAGCACCGACCGGGACAGGGGTACAGATACGCAGTATTTT.

This clonotype was detected many times. The chain uses TRBV29-1 and TRBJ2-1; 9 nucleotides line up with TRBD2. The junction had 12 bases not matched to a gene; V was cut back by 3 bases and J by 12 bases. The germline CDR1 and CDR2 sequences are SQVTM and ANQGSEA. CDR3 length equals 14 residues. CDR3 nucleotides: TGCAGCGTTGACTTAGCGGGAGTTTCCAATTGGCAGTTCTTC. Translation: CSVDLAGVSNWQFF.

There are many counts of this clonotype. The gene calls are TRBV10-3 and TRBJ1-6; D remains ambiguous. The CDR3 consists of 16 residues. V was trimmed by 2 bases and J by 8 bases, leaving 16 bases between them. The germline V gene encodes CDR1 ENHRY and CDR2 SYGVKD. The CDR3 sequence is CAISEAPGLRDSPLHF. CDR3 nucleotides: TGTGCCATCAGTGAGGCCCCGGGATTGAGGGATTCACCCCTCCACTTT.

This clonotype was seen ten or more times. The rearrangement joins TRBV10-3 to TRBJ1-1; D is unresolved. V lost 10 bases, J lost 5 bases, and 17 bases lay in between. There are 13 residues in the CDR3. Germline-derived CDR1 and CDR2 are ENHRY and SYGVKD. The CDR3 sequence is CATRSADGTEAFF. CDR3 sequence (DNA): TGTGCCACCCGTTCCGCAGACGGGACTGAAGCTTTCTTT.

This clonotype has a count of ten or more. This sequence joins TRBV11-2 and TRBJ1-1; D gene uncertain. V lost 4 bases and J 2 bases, leaving 8 bases between the germline ends. The CDR3 runs 13 residues. CDR1 is SGHAT, CDR2 FQNNGV, per germline. The CDR3 bases are TGTGCCAGCAGCTCGCAGGCAAACACTGAAGCTTTCTTT. Encoded protein: CASSSQANTEAFF.

Ten or more counts support this clonotype. This chain links TRBV14 with TRBJ1-2; perhaps TRBD1 as D (5 bases). CDR3 length: 16 residues. V gave up 0 bases and J gave up 8 bases, with 19 bases separating them. CDR1 is SGHDN and CDR2 is FVKESK in the germline V gene. The CDR3 spells CASSQEGWAGIGGYTF. The CDR3 nucleotides are TGTGCCAGCAGCCAAGAAGGGTGGGCAGGGATCGGAGGCTACACCTTC.

This clonotype was seen at least ten times. The chain recombines TRBV5-1 with TRBJ2-3; D gene ambiguous. Trimming took off 4 bases at V and 1 base at J, with 16 bases between the two ends. This CDR3 spans 16 amino acids. CDR1 SGHRS and CDR2 YFSETQ come from the germline V gene. The CDR3 spells CASSRAPPTGTDTQYF. The CDR3 coding sequence is TGCGCCAGCAGCCGAGCCCCCCCGACGGGCACAGATACGCAGTATTTT.

This clonotype was counted once. This rearrangement joins TRBV7-2 to TRBJ2-3; D is ambiguous. This CDR3 is built from 12 residues. The germline CDR1 and CDR2 sequences are SGHTA and FQGNSA. The germline V and J ends were trimmed by 3 bases and 6 bases, with 7 bases remaining between them. CDR3 nucleotides: TGTGCCAGCAGCTTTGTAGGGGATACGCAGTATTTT. As protein: CASSFVGDTQYF.

There are many counts of this clonotype. The rearrangement uses TRBV28 and TRBJ2-1; a weak D match, TRBD1 (6 bases). The CDR3 covers 18 residues. Germline V gene sequence: CDR1 MDHEN, CDR2 SYDVKM. Trimming left V 4 bases short and J 4 bases short, with 23 bases between. CDR3 in DNA: TGTGCCAGCAGTTCCTCATATTACAGGGAAGGGGGATACAATGAGCAGTTCTTC. Amino acid sequence: CASSSSYYREGGYNEQFF. Looking up the rest from reference TRBV28 and TRBJ2-1 gives the full variable domain: DVKVTQSSRYLVKRTGEKVFLECVQDMDHENMFWYRQDPGLGLRLIYFSYDVKMKEKGDIPEGYSVSREKKERFSLILESASTNQTSMYLCASSSSYYREGGYNEQFFGPGTRLTVL.

This clonotype was seen ten or more times. The chain uses TRBV9 and TRBJ1-1, with 8 positions matching TRBD1. V was pared by 4 bases and J by 1 base, with 6 bases of the junction left unmatched. This CDR3 has 15 residues. Germline V gene data show CDR1 as SGDLS and CDR2 as YYNGEE. CDR3 sequence reads: CASSKGDRKNTEAFF. The CDR3 DNA follows: TGTGCCAGCAGCAAAGGGGACAGGAAGAACACTGAAGCTTTCTTT.

This clonotype appeared many times. This sequence joins TRBV5-1 and TRBJ2-2, with 14 bases fitting TRBD2. The CDR3 sequence is 15 residues long. Germline V gene lookup returns CDR1 SGHRS and CDR2 YFSETQ. V gave up 4 bases and J gave up 8 bases; unmatched junction bases: 4. The CDR3 sequence is CASSRGTSGRGELFF. Here the CDR3 DNA reads TGCGCCAGCAGCCGCGGGACTAGCGGGAGAGGGGAGCTGTTTTTT.

This clonotype was detected ten times or more. This chain links TRBV3-1 with TRBJ2-5; D remains unclear. V lost 4 bases, J lost 5 bases, and 14 bases lay in between. The CDR3 runs to 14 residues. Germline-derived CDR1 and CDR2 are LGHDT and YNNKEL (reference sequence). The CDR3 DNA reads as TGTGCCAGCAGCCCAAGACCGGTTGGGGAGACCCAGTACTTC. This encodes CASSPRPVGETQYF.

This clonotype was seen a few times. A much larger clonotype is one base distant, so this may be a read error. The chain couples TRBV5-6 to TRBJ2-6; TRBD2 matches 10 bases. Germline V gives CDR1 SGHDT, CDR2 YYEEEE. The CDR3 is 17 amino acids. CDR3 loop: CASSQLAGPSGANILTF. CDR3 DNA sequence: TGTGCCAGCAGCCAACTAGCGGGACCCTCTGGGGCCAACATCCTGACTTTC. The entire variable domain, with the rest obtained from reference TRBV5-6 and TRBJ2-6, is as follows: DAGVTQSPTHLIKTRGQQVTLRCSPKSGHDTVSWYQQALGQGPQFIFQYYEEEERQRGNFPDRFSGHQFPNYSSELNVNALLLGDSALYLCASSQLAGPSGANILTFGAGSRLTVL.

The chain employs TRBV5-5 and TRBJ1-1, with a weak D call TRBD1 (5 bases). Trimming left V 0 bases short and J 4 bases short, with 10 bases between. Germline V CDR1 and CDR2: SGHKS, YYEKEE (reference sequence). This CDR3 is built from 14 residues. CDR3 amino acids: CASSLEAGTTEAFF. The CDR3 bases are TGTGCCAGCAGCTTGGAGGCAGGGACCACTGAAGCTTTCTTT.